This T cell receptor (beta chain) originates from a study of PD-1 blockade in classical Hodgkin lymphoma. Study-level points and caveats: Patients excluded were those beginning nivolumab under 1 year after ASCT. Similar baseline diversity was found in complete responders and newly diagnosed patients. It was reported that newly diagnosed patients had less baseline TCR diversity than healthy donors. The study found that TCR diversity rose significantly by C4D1 in CD4+ but not CD8+ cells.

Each patient experienced a relapse that followed autologous stem cell transplantation, and brentuximab vedotin exposure varied. About this clone itself: What it binds is not known.

CDR3 size: 13 residues. V was trimmed by 3 bases and J by 0 bases, leaving 5 bases between them. In germline, CDR1 is SGHRS, CDR2 YFSETQ. Sequencing was performed with immunoSEQ multiplex PCR; in TCRdb, only in-frame clones are kept and a portion is missing. The table shows about 97,000 clones, with approximately 88% occurring only once. V usage is TRBV5-1 and J usage is TRBJ2-3; D unresolved. The source was peripheral blood mononuclear cells (PBMCs), collected at baseline. This receptor was identified in a human donor with classical Hodgkin lymphoma. DNA of the CDR3: TGCGCCAGCAGCTCGTCTAGCACAGATACGCAGTATTTT. Translated, it gives CASSSSSTDTQYF.